Following are 30 T cell receptor beta chains from one sample sequenced in a study of T-cell reconstitution after alpha-beta-depleted transplantation in children. The TCRbeta library was prepared with unique molecular identifiers. TCRdb analysed the PCR reads with MiXCR anew, one entry per CDR3 protein. The sample carries roughly 500,000 distinct CDR3 sequences, approximately 29% recorded once. Source: PBMCs from the stem cell graft donor, taken from the stem cell graft. The source is a human donor who donated a stem cell graft to a child with aplastic anemia.

Worth noting for this clonotype: At one end, the junction sequence differs from germline, possibly due to a read error. The V gene is TRBV29-1, the J gene TRBJ2-5; 7 nucleotides line up with TRBD1. Looked up from germline, CDR1 is SQVTM and CDR2 is ANQGSEA. This CDR3 has 10 amino acids. CDR3 DNA: TGCCGCGTTGGGGACAGCCTTTGGTACTTC. Translation: CRVGDSLWYF.

In this sample, this clonotype turned up once. The CDR3 loop is CASNAPGQNTEAFF. The CDR3 DNA is TGTGCCAGCAACGCTCCGGGCCAGAACACTGAAGCTTTCTTT. The rearrangement uses TRBV6-2 or TRBV6-3 and TRBJ1-1; D unresolved. V lost 7 bases, J lost 1 base, and 13 bases lay in between. CDR3 length equals 14 residues. CDR1 and CDR2 (germline): MNHEY, SVGEGT.

The chain employs TRBV30 and TRBJ1-1; TRBD1 might be the D (6 bases). The CDR3 consists of 14 residues. Looked up from germline, CDR1 is GTSNPN and CDR2 is SVGIG (reference sequence). V was pared by 2 bases and J by 1 base, with 11 bases between. The CDR3 loop reads CAWSRRTANTEAFF. The CDR3 DNA is TGTGCCTGGAGTAGGAGGACAGCGAACACTGAAGCTTTCTTT.

The V gene is TRBV19, the J gene TRBJ2-1, with TRBD2 matching over 8 bases. Germline CDR1 and CDR2: LNHDA and SQIVND (reference sequence). CDR3 length: 14 amino acids. Germline trimming cut 3 bases from V and 7 bases from J; bases unmatched to any gene: 5. CDR3 sequence reads: CASSMWTSINEQFF. The CDR3 DNA reads TGTGCCAGTAGTATGTGGACTAGCATAAATGAGCAGTTCTTC.

This clonotype was seen a few times. The chain combines TRBV11-1 with TRBJ1-1; D gene unclear. The germline V and J ends were trimmed by 2 bases and 6 bases, with 10 bases remaining between them. The germline CDR1 and CDR2 sequences are SGHAT and FQDESV (reference sequence). The CDR3 has 13 amino acids. The CDR3 protein is CASSLRPDAEAFF. As DNA, the CDR3 is TGTGCCAGCAGCTTAAGGCCAGACGCTGAAGCTTTCTTT. Using reference TRBV11-1 and TRBJ1-1 for the parts outside the CDR3, the full variable domain is EAEVAQSPRYKITEKSQAVAFWCDPISGHATLYWYRQILGQGPELLVQFQDESVVDDSQLPKDRFSAERLKGVDSTLKIQPAELGDSAMYLCASSLRPDAEAFFGQGTRLTVV.

This clonotype has more than one count but fewer than ten. The chain is built from TRBV27 and TRBJ2-1, with 9 bases that match TRBD1. V lost 1 base, J lost 7 bases, and 11 bases stayed unmatched. Germline CDR1 and CDR2: MNHEY and SMNVEV (reference sequence). The CDR3 sequence is 17 residues long. The CDR3 loop reads CASSLLGTGYTGNEQFF. The DNA of the CDR3 is TGTGCCAGCAGTTTATTGGGGACAGGGTATACTGGAAATGAGCAGTTCTTC.

This clonotype was detected only a few times. This chain connects TRBV25-1 to TRBJ1-2, with TRBD1 identical over 12 bases. The CDR3 runs 14 residues. Germline CDR1 reads MGHDK; CDR2 reads SYGVNS. With V trimmed by 8 bases and J by 8 bases, 9 bases remained unmatched. The DNA for the CDR3 is TGTGCCAGCTTCGAGGGACAGGGGGCGTCGGGCTACACCTTC. It codes for CASFEGQGASGYTF.

A single count supports this clonotype. The chain uses TRBV5-6 and TRBJ2-7; TRBD2 matches 7 bases. Germline V gene sequence: CDR1 SGHDT, CDR2 YYEEEE. The CDR3 consists of 15 residues. V lost 9 bases, J lost 2 bases, and 14 bases stayed unmatched. The CDR3 sequence is CAMSPEIGRTYEQYF. CDR3 in DNA: TGTGCCATGAGCCCCGAGATCGGGAGGACCTACGAGCAGTACTTC.

The chain employs TRBV9 and TRBJ2-3; D remains unclear. The CDR3 contains 17 residues. Germline assignment: CDR1 SGDLS and CDR2 YYNGEE. The ends were cut back, 0 bases at V and 0 bases at J, with 14 bases in the middle. Here the CDR3 reads CASSVEQDSSSTDTQYF. CDR3 nucleotide sequence: TGTGCCAGCAGCGTAGAGCAGGATTCATCTAGCACAGATACGCAGTATTTT.

The chain is built from TRBV12-3 or TRBV12-4 and TRBJ2-7; 9 bases are shared with TRBD2. The V segment lost 6 bases and the J segment 3 bases; nucleotides outside the gene matches: 6. The CDR3 contains 14 residues. The CDR3 loop reads CASSQAGGYYEQYF. In nucleotides, the CDR3 is TGTGCCAGCAGCCAAGCGGGAGGATACTACGAGCAGTACTTC.

This chain uses TRBV5-4 with TRBJ2-7, with TRBD2 matching over 13 bases. Germline CDR1 and CDR2: SGHNT and YYREEE (reference sequence). The CDR3 runs to 16 residues. The trim removed 3 bases at V and 5 bases at J, leaving 8 bases unmatched. For the CDR3, the DNA is TGTGCCAGCAGCTCCGCCGGGACTAGCGGGATGAACGAGCAGTACTTC. Its protein is CASSSAGTSGMNEQYF.

This clonotype was counted a few times. The chain joins TRBV7-2 to TRBJ2-7, with 8 nucleotides matching TRBD2. Per the germline V gene, CDR1 is SGHTA and CDR2 is FQGNSA. The CDR3 sequence is 15 residues long. V lost 4 bases, J lost 0 bases, and 5 bases stayed unmatched. CDR3 DNA sequence: TGTGCCAGCAGCTCTAGCGGGTTAAGCTCCTACGAGCAGTACTTC. Protein: CASSSSGLSSYEQYF.

About this clonotype: At one end, the junction sequence differs from germline, possibly due to a read error. The gene calls are TRBV6-6 and TRBJ1-1; 7 bases are a match to TRBD1. CDR1 and CDR2 (germline): MNHNY, SVGAGI (reference sequence). CDR3 length equals 13 residues. CDR3 coding DNA: TGTACCAGCACCCCAGGGGGGAACACTGAAGCTTTCTTT. Protein product: CTSTPGGNTEAFF.

This clonotype showed up just a few times. The rearrangement links TRBV30 to TRBJ1-5; D remains ambiguous. V shed 4 bases and J shed 0 bases, with 10 bases lying between them. CDR1 and CDR2 from the germline V gene are GTSNPN and SVGIG (reference sequence). There are 14 residues in the CDR3. CDR3 nucleotide sequence: TGTGCCTGGACTCCAGGATATAGCAATCAGCCCCAGCATTTT. Its protein product is CAWTPGYSNQPQHF. The full variable domain, its missing parts supplied by reference TRBV30 and TRBJ1-5, is SQTIHQWPATLVQPVGSPLSLECTVEGTSNPNLYWYRQAAGRGLQLLFYSVGIGQISSEVPQNLSASRPQDRQFILSSKKLLLSDSGFYLCAWTPGYSNQPQHFGDGTRLSIL.

In its sample, this clonotype was seen a few times. The V and J genes are TRBV28 and TRBJ2-5; 8 bases match TRBD2. The germline V gene has CDR1 MDHEN and CDR2 SYDVKM. This CDR3 contains 15 residues. Trimming removed 5 bases from V and 4 bases from J; junction bases left unmatched: 9. In DNA form, the CDR3 reads TGTGCCAGCAGTGCGGGGGACGGGGGGGGAGAGACCCAGTACTTC. Translation: CASSAGDGGGETQYF.

The rearrangement joins TRBV29-1 to TRBJ1-1, with TRBD1 matching 9 bases. Germline trimming cut 7 bases from V and 1 base from J; bases unmatched to any gene: 4. The germline V gene has CDR1 SQVTM and CDR2 ANQGSEA. The CDR3 contains 13 residues. DNA for the CDR3: TGCAGCGGGATGGGACAGGGGAACACTGAAGCTTTCTTT. Its protein is CSGMGQGNTEAFF.

The genes are TRBV20-1 and TRBJ1-6; no clear D gene. The V end was cut by 1 base, the J end by 0 bases, with 10 bases between. Germline assignment: CDR1 DFQATT and CDR2 SNEGSKA (reference sequence). CDR3 length equals 16 residues. The CDR3: CSARVPGSSYNSPLHF. CDR3 sequence (DNA): TGCAGTGCTAGAGTCCCCGGCAGCTCCTATAATTCACCCCTCCACTTT.

There are a few counts of this clonotype. The J gene is TRBJ2-3, the V gene TRBV4-3; D might be TRBD2 (5 bases). The CDR3 consists of 18 residues. CDR1 LGHNA and CDR2 YSLEER come from the germline V gene. Trimming left V 0 bases short and J 0 bases short, with 16 bases between. CDR3 protein: CASSQDGLASSSTDTQYF. The DNA of the CDR3 is TGCGCCAGCAGCCAAGATGGCTTAGCGAGCTCTAGCACAGATACGCAGTATTTT.

The chain links TRBV5-5 to TRBJ2-7, with D hard to call. Trimming left V 0 bases short and J 1 base short, with 11 bases between. This CDR3 has 15 amino acids. Germline CDR1 SGHKS, CDR2 YYEKEE (reference sequence). In nucleotides, the CDR3 is TGTGCCAGCAGCTTGGCCGCGCAGTCGTCCTACGAGCAGTACTTC. Protein sequence: CASSLAAQSSYEQYF.

The rearrangement links TRBV6-5 to TRBJ2-3; possibly TRBD1 for D (6 bases). The germline gives CDR1 MNHEY, CDR2 SVGAGI. The CDR3 runs to 15 residues. V was cut by 4 bases and J by 4 bases, with 15 bases left in between. The CDR3 protein is CASSFSTGPADTQYF. Written as DNA, the CDR3 is TGTGCCAGCAGTTTCTCGACAGGTCCTGCAGATACGCAGTATTTT.

This clonotype showed up just a few times. V usage is TRBV6-5 and J usage is TRBJ2-5; possibly TRBD2 for D (5 bases). The germline V and J ends were trimmed by 4 bases and 2 bases, with 17 bases remaining between them. Germline values: CDR1 MNHEY, CDR2 SVGAGI. The CDR3 sequence is 16 residues long. The CDR3 spells CASSLGSGRFQETQYF. DNA for the CDR3: TGTGCCAGCAGTTTAGGGAGCGGAAGGTTTCAAGAGACCCAGTACTTC.

This clonotype was observed at least ten times. The chain recombines TRBV10-3 with TRBJ2-5; D is unresolved. The CDR3 runs 14 residues. Germline CDR1 and CDR2: ENHRY and SYGVKD. Trimming shortened V by 4 bases and J by 5 bases, and 14 bases separated the two germline ends. This CDR3 is CAISGPGARETQYF. CDR3 nucleotides: TGTGCCATCAGTGGGCCCGGAGCTAGGGAGACCCAGTACTTC.

This clonotype was recorded a few times. The V gene is TRBV27, the J gene TRBJ2-7, with 8 bases identical to TRBD1. Trimming at V came to 5 bases and at J to 2 bases, leaving 8 bases not matched to a gene. This CDR3 has 15 amino acids. Germline loops: CDR1 MNHEY, CDR2 SMNVEV (reference sequence). DNA for the CDR3: TGTGCCAGCAGTCCCCAGGGGGCGCAGGCCTACGAGCAGTACTTC. Its translation is CASSPQGAQAYEQYF.

V and J are TRBV25-1 and TRBJ2-5, with D unresolved. This CDR3 has 12 residues. In germline, CDR1 is MGHDK, CDR2 SYGVNS. With 5 bases removed from V and 0 bases from J, the gap between germline ends came to 4 bases. This chain's CDR3 is CASSIDQETQYF. The DNA for the CDR3 is TGTGCCAGCAGTATCGACCAAGAGACCCAGTACTTC.

This clonotype has just a few counts. V usage is TRBV11-1 and J usage is TRBJ2-6, with 10 nucleotides matching TRBD1. CDR3 size: 19 residues. CDR1 SGHAT and CDR2 FQDESV come from the germline V gene (reference sequence). Trimming took 5 bases from V and 0 from J; bases not matched to a gene: 10. The CDR3 DNA follows: TGTGCCAGCAGCCACCCTGGGGGACAGGGGTTCTCTGGGGCCAACGTCCTGACTTTC. Protein sequence: CASSHPGGQGFSGANVLTF. The full variable domain, rest sourced from reference TRBV11-1 and TRBJ2-6, is EAEVAQSPRYKITEKSQAVAFWCDPISGHATLYWYRQILGQGPELLVQFQDESVVDDSQLPKDRFSAERLKGVDSTLKIQPAELGDSAMYLCASSHPGGQGFSGANVLTFGAGSRLTVL.

The V gene is TRBV7-3, the J gene TRBJ1-2, with 8 positions matching TRBD1. This CDR3 comprises 19 residues. Germline V gene lookup returns CDR1 SGHTA and CDR2 FQGTGA. V dropped 4 bases and J dropped 0; count of bases not matched to a gene: 16. The CDR3 loop reads CASSSGEEGQANTNYGYTF. CDR3 DNA: TGTGCCAGCAGCTCGGGGGAGGAGGGACAGGCCAATACTAACTATGGCTACACCTTC.

The chain combines TRBV3-1 with TRBJ1-6; 7 positions agree with TRBD1. Trimming at V came to 2 bases and at J to 7 bases, leaving 5 bases not matched to a gene. CDR1 LGHDT and CDR2 YNNKEL come from the germline V gene (reference sequence). The CDR3 totals 15 residues. CDR3 sequence (DNA): TGTGCCAGCAGCCAAAAAGACAGGGTGAATTCACCCCTCCACTTT. Its translation is CASSQKDRVNSPLHF.

In its sample, this clonotype was seen a few times. V usage is TRBV4-3 and J usage is TRBJ1-2; 12 bases map to TRBD1. V lost 3 bases, J lost 8 bases, and 4 bases stayed unmatched. Germline V lookup: CDR1 LGHNA, CDR2 YSLEER. There are 14 residues in the CDR3. The CDR3 DNA reads as TGCGCCAGCAGCCACTGGGACAGGGGGCAGGGCTACACCTTC. Its translation is CASSHWDRGQGYTF.

The CDR3 loop is CAWNRGPNQPQHF. The CDR3 DNA follows: TGTGCCTGGAACAGGGGACCTAATCAGCCCCAGCATTTT. The rearrangement uses TRBV30 and TRBJ1-5, with 7 bases matching TRBD1. CDR1 is GTSNPN, CDR2 SVGIG, per germline (reference sequence). With V trimmed by 4 bases and J by 4 bases, 4 bases remained unmatched. The CDR3 is made up of 13 amino acids.

The rearrangement uses TRBV12-3 or TRBV12-4 and TRBJ1-1, with D maybe TRBD1 (5 bases). V was pared by 5 bases and J by 0 bases, with 10 bases between. The CDR3 contains 14 residues. CDR3 loop: CASSAGRLNTEAFF. CDR3 coding DNA: TGTGCCAGCAGTGCGGGACGACTGAACACTGAAGCTTTCTTT.